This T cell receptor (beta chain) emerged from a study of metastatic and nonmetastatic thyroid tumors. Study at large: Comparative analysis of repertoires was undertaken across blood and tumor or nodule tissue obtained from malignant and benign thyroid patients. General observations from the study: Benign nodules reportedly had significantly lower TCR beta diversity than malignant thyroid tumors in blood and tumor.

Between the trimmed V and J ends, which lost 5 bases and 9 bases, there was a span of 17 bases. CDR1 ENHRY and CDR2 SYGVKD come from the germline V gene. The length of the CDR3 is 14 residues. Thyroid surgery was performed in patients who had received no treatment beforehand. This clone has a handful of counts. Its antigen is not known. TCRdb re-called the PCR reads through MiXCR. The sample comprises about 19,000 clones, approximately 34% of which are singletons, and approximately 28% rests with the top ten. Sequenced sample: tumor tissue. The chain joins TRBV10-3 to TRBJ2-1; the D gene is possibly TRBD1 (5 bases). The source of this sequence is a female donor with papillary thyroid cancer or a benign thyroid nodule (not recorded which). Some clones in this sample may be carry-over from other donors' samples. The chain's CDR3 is CAISRQSLRIEQFF. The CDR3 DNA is TGTGCCATCAGTCGACAGAGTCTCAGGATTGAGCAGTTCTTC.